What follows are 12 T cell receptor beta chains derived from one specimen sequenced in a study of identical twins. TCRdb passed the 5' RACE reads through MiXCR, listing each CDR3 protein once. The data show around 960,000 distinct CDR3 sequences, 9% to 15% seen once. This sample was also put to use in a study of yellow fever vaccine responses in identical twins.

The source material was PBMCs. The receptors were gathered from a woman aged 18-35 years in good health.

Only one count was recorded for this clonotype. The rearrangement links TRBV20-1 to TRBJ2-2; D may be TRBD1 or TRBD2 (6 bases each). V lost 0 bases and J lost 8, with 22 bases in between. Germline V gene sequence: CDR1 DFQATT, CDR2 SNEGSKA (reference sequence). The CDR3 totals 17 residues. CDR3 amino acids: CSARDQRQEGVRGELFF. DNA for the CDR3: TGCAGTGCTAGAGATCAACGACAGGAGGGGGTTCGAGGGGAGCTGTTTTTT.

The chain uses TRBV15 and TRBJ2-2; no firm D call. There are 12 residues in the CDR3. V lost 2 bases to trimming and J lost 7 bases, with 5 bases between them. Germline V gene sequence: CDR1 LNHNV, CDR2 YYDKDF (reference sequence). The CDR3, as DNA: TGTGCCACCAGCAGACCGGTCGGGGAGCTGTTTTTT. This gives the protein CATSRPVGELFF.

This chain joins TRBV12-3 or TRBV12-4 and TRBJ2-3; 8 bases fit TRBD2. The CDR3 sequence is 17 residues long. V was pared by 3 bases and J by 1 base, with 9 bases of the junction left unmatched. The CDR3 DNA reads TGTGCCAGCAGTTTTGGGGGACTAGTTTCGGGCACAGATACGCAGTATTTT. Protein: CASSFGGLVSGTDTQYF.

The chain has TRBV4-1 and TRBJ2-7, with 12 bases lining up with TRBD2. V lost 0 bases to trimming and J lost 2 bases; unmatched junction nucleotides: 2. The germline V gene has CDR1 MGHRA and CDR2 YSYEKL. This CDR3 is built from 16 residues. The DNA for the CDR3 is TGCGCCAGCAGCCAAGATCCTAGCGGGAGGGCCTACGAGCAGTACTTC. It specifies CASSQDPSGRAYEQYF.

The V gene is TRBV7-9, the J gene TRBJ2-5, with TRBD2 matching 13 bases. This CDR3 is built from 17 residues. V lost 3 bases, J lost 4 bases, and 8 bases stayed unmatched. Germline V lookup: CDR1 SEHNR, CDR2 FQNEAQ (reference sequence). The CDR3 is CASSFARTSGGLETQYF. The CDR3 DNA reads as TGTGCCAGCAGCTTCGCACGGACTAGCGGGGGTCTAGAGACCCAGTACTTC.

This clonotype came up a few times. The DNA for the CDR3 is TGTGCCAGCAGCTTAGGGGGACCGAGGATGAACACTGAAGCTTTCTTT. Translation: CASSLGGPRMNTEAFF. The rearrangement uses TRBV13 and TRBJ1-1, with D perhaps matching TRBD1 (5 bases). Deletions cut 0 bases from V and 0 bases from J, with 11 bases between. This CDR3 spans 16 amino acids. From germline, CDR1 is PRHDT and CDR2 FYEKMQ (reference sequence).

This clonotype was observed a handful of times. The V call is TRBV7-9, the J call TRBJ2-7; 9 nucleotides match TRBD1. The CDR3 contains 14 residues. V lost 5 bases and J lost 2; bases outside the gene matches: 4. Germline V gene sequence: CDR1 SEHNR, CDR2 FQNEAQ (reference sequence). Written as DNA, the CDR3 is TGTGCCAGCAGCCGACAGGGGGGAACCTACGAGCAGTACTTC. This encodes CASSRQGGTYEQYF.

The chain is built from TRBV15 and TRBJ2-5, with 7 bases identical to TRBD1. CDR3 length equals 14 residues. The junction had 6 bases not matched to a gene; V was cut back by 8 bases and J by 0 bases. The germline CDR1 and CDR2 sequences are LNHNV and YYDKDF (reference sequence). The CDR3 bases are TGTGCCACCTCAAGGGACAGATACCAAGAGACCCAGTACTTC. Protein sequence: CATSRDRYQETQYF. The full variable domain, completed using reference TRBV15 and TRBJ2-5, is DAMVIQNPRYQVTQFGKPVTLSCSQTLNHNVMYWYQQKSSQAPKLLFHYYDKDFNNEADTPDNFQSRRPNTSFCFLDIRSPGLGDTAMYLCATSRDRYQETQYFGPGTRLLVL.

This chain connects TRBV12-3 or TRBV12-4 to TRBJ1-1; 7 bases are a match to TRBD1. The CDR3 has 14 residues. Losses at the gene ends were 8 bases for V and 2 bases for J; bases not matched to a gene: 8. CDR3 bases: TGTGCCAGCGGAATGGACAGGCTTAACACTGAAGCTTTCTTT. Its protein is CASGMDRLNTEAFF.

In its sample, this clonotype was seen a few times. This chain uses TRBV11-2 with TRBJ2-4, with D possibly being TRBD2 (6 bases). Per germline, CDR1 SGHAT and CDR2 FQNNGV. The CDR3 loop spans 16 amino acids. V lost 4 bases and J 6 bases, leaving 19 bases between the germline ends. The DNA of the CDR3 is TGTGCCAGCAGCTCCCCCCCCGCCAAGGGAGGAAACATTCAGTACTTC. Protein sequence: CASSSPPAKGGNIQYF.

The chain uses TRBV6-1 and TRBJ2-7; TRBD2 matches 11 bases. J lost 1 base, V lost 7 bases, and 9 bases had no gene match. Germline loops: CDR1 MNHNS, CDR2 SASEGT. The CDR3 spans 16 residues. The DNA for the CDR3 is TGTGCCAGCAAAAGTAGCGGGAGGGGGTCTTCCTACGAGCAGTACTTC. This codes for CASKSSGRGSSYEQYF.

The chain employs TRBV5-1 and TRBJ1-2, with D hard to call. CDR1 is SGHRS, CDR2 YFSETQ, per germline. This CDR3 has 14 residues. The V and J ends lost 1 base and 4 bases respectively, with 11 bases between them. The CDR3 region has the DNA TGCGCCAGCAGCTTGATATCACTTAGCTATGGCTACACCTTC. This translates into CASSLISLSYGYTF.